The 25 T cell receptor beta chains below come from one sample, sequenced in a study of blood T cells in healthy people across ages. A sample-barcoded 5' primer and a J-beta primer mix were used in a second PCR of roughly 7 to 11 cycles. From the 5' RACE reads, TCRdb called clonotypes with MiXCR, one entry per CDR3 protein. The sample holds 1.5 million or so distinct CDR3 sequences, less than 45% seen once. Input material: blood. The receptors originated from a woman under 30 in good health.

The chain carries TRBV6-2 or TRBV6-3 and TRBJ2-3; 9 bases map to TRBD2. The CDR3 is 15 amino acids. J was trimmed by 3 bases and V by 8 bases; bases with no gene match: 9. Germline CDR1 reads MNHEY; CDR2 reads SVGEGT. As DNA, the CDR3 is TGTGCCAGCTCTCATAGCGGGAGTCGGACAGATACGCAGTATTTT. It encodes CASSHSGSRTDTQYF.

This clonotype has only a few counts. The J gene is TRBJ2-1, the V gene TRBV5-1, with TRBD2 matching 7 bases. The end of the DNA fits TRBJ2-7 better, so the J call may be wrong. This CDR3 is built from 15 residues. Germline assignment: CDR1 SGHRS and CDR2 YFSETQ. The DNA of the CDR3 is TGCGCCAGCAGCTTATCCGCGGGAGCTTACAATGAGCAGTACTTC. As protein: CASSLSAGAYNEQYF.

This clonotype turned up a few times. The chain combines TRBV5-1 with TRBJ2-1; 8 bases align to TRBD2. The CDR3 sequence is 13 residues long. Trimming took 3 bases from V and 9 from J; bases not matched to a gene: 5. The germline CDR1 and CDR2 sequences are SGHRS and YFSETQ. The CDR3 loop reads CASSSTSGAEQFF. The CDR3 region has the DNA TGCGCCAGCAGCTCAACTAGCGGAGCTGAGCAGTTCTTC. The whole variable domain, remainder taken from reference TRBV5-1 and TRBJ2-1, is KAGVTQTPRYLIKTRGQQVTLSCSPISGHRSVSWYQQTPGQGLQFLFEYFSETQRNKGNFPGRFSGRQFSNSRSEMNVSTLELGDSALYLCASSSTSGAEQFFGPGTRLTVL.

The V call is TRBV4-1, the J call TRBJ1-2; TRBD1 matches 9 bases. Germline V gene data show CDR1 as MGHRA and CDR2 as YSYEKL. CDR3 size: 13 residues. V shed 3 bases and J 8 bases; nucleotides not matched to a gene: 4. In nucleotides, the CDR3 is TGCGCCAGCAGCCACTGGACAGGGGACGGCTACACCTTC. Protein sequence: CASSHWTGDGYTF.

This clonotype was counted between two and nine times. V gene TRBV9 combines with J gene TRBJ2-3; D unresolved. V was shortened by 1 base and J by 0 bases, with 6 bases between the two germline ends. This CDR3 is built from 14 residues. CDR1 and CDR2 (germline): SGDLS, YYNGEE. CDR3 loop: CASSVLISTDTQYF. The CDR3, as DNA: TGTGCCAGCAGCGTATTAATCAGCACAGATACGCAGTATTTT.

This rearrangement joins TRBV7-9 to TRBJ2-5, with D hard to call. The V gene's germline CDR1 is SEHNR and CDR2 FQNEAQ (reference sequence). There are 14 residues in the CDR3. V was clipped by 2 bases and J by 1 base, with 8 bases between them. The CDR3 nucleotides read TGTGCCAGCAGCTTAACGGACCTCCAAGAGACCCAGTACTTC. Encoded protein: CASSLTDLQETQYF.

This chain joins TRBV20-1 and TRBJ2-1; D is uncertain. Germline CDR1 is DFQATT and CDR2 is SNEGSKA (reference sequence). The CDR3 runs to 12 residues. The V end lost 4 bases, the J end lost 13 bases, and 17 bases lay between the germline ends. The CDR3 reads CSAISWSETQFF. CDR3 bases: TGCAGTGCTATTAGCTGGTCTGAGACCCAGTTCTTC.

This clonotype was seen only a few times. The chain couples TRBV7-2 to TRBJ2-1; D assignment may be TRBD1 or TRBD2 (5 bases each). The CDR3 is 15 amino acids. The germline V and J ends were trimmed by 4 bases and 5 bases, with 15 bases remaining between them. CDR1 and CDR2 from the germline V gene are SGHTA and FQGNSA. DNA for the CDR3: TGTGCCAGCAGCTCATGGGGCACTAGGGACAATGAGCAGTTCTTC. Translation gives CASSSWGTRDNEQFF.

The rearrangement joins TRBV3-1 to TRBJ2-2; TRBD2 matches at 11 bases. The CDR3 totals 16 residues. Germline V gene lookup returns CDR1 LGHDT and CDR2 YNNKEL (reference sequence). The ends lost 4 bases at V and 4 bases at J; junction bases unmatched: 5. CDR3 protein: CASSPLAGGATGELFF. CDR3 nucleotides: TGTGCCAGCAGCCCGCTAGCGGGGGGCGCCACCGGGGAGCTGTTTTTT.

This chain uses TRBV29-1 with TRBJ2-4; no clear D. Trimming stripped 2 bases from V and 2 bases from J, with 7 bases between. Germline V CDR1 and CDR2: SQVTM, ANQGSEA. This CDR3 comprises 13 residues. The CDR3 spells CSVEWVSKNIQYF. CDR3 DNA: TGCAGCGTTGAATGGGTTTCCAAAAACATTCAGTACTTC.

The gene calls are TRBV27 and TRBJ1-5; D is perhaps TRBD1 (5 bases). Trimming left V 0 bases short and J 0 bases short, with 9 bases between. The CDR3 has 16 residues. Per germline, CDR1 MNHEY and CDR2 SMNVEV (reference sequence). CDR3 sequence: CASSLSRGGSNQPQHF. The CDR3 nucleotides read TGTGCCAGCAGTTTATCGCGCGGGGGTAGCAATCAGCCCCAGCATTTT.

This clonotype appeared many times. The V gene is TRBV12-3 or TRBV12-4, the J gene TRBJ2-3; weak D call: TRBD2 (6 bases). V gave up 7 bases and J gave up 2 bases, with 10 bases separating them. The CDR3 loop spans 13 amino acids. As DNA, the CDR3 is TGTGCCAGCAAGACTAGAGTCACAGATACGCAGTATTTT. It specifies CASKTRVTDTQYF.

V is TRBV9 and J is TRBJ1-1, with D uncertain. CDR3 length equals 14 residues. Trimming took off 0 bases at V and 1 base at J, with 7 bases between the two ends. Per germline, CDR1 SGDLS and CDR2 YYNGEE. The CDR3: CASSVGAPNTEAFF. The CDR3 nucleotides read TGTGCCAGCAGCGTAGGGGCACCGAACACTGAAGCTTTCTTT. The variable domain in full, with the rest retrieved from reference TRBV9 and TRBJ1-1, is DSGVTQTPKHLITATGQRVTLRCSPRSGDLSVYWYQQSLDQGLQFLIQYYNGEERAKGNILERFSAQQFPDLHSELNLSSLELGDSALYFCASSVGAPNTEAFFGQGTRLTVV.

V is TRBV29-1 and J is TRBJ1-2; D might be TRBD1 (5 bases). V lost 3 bases and J 1 base, leaving 18 bases between the germline ends. The CDR3 contains 16 residues. Germline V gives CDR1 SQVTM, CDR2 ANQGSEA. The CDR3 reads CSVEGGEEGLNYGYTF. The DNA for the CDR3 is TGCAGCGTTGAGGGGGGAGAAGAGGGCCTTAACTATGGCTACACCTTC.

This clonotype was seen a single time. This chain uses TRBV10-2 with TRBJ1-1; D gene ambiguous. V lost 7 bases, J lost 7 bases, and 16 bases lay in between. CDR1 is WSHSY and CDR2 is SAAADI in the germline V gene. This CDR3 region has 13 residues. The chain's CDR3 is CASTLGRRSEAFF. The CDR3 bases are TGCGCCAGCACTCTCGGACGGAGGAGTGAAGCTTTCTTT.

The V call is TRBV29-1, the J call TRBJ2-7; D possibly uses TRBD1 or TRBD2 (6 bases each). The CDR3 consists of 14 residues. V gave up 5 bases and J gave up 5 bases, with 19 bases separating them. Germline V gene data show CDR1 as SQVTM and CDR2 as ANQGSEA. Written as DNA, the CDR3 is TGCAGCGTTTTACAGGGCCAAGGGGGGCACGAGCAGTACTTC. This codes for CSVLQGQGGHEQYF.

In this sample, this clonotype turned up once. The chain uses TRBV9 and TRBJ2-3; 7 nucleotides align to TRBD2. The CDR3 contains 14 residues. Unmatched junction bases numbered 3, after V lost 0 bases and J lost 5 bases. Looked up from germline, CDR1 is SGDLS and CDR2 is YYNGEE. CDR3: CASSVERGGDTQYF. The CDR3 DNA is TGTGCCAGCAGCGTAGAGCGGGGTGGAGATACGCAGTATTTT.

This clonotype has at least ten counts. The rearrangement uses TRBV20-1 and TRBJ2-7, with D perhaps being TRBD1 or TRBD2 (5 bases each). This CDR3 region has 14 residues. V lost 3 bases and J 1 base, leaving 13 bases between the germline ends. Germline values: CDR1 DFQATT, CDR2 SNEGSKA (reference sequence). The CDR3: CSARKAGTSYEQYF. CDR3 in DNA: TGCAGTGCTAGGAAGGCAGGGACGTCCTACGAGCAGTACTTC.

This clonotype occurred a few times. The gene calls are TRBV6-5 and TRBJ2-1, with 13 bases that match TRBD2. The germline CDR1 and CDR2 sequences are MNHEY and SVGAGI. This CDR3 region has 17 residues. V gave up 1 base and J gave up 9 bases; unmatched junction bases: 9. Here the CDR3 reads CASSYFSGTSGIREQFF. DNA for the CDR3: TGTGCCAGCAGTTACTTCTCCGGGACTAGCGGGATTCGTGAGCAGTTCTTC.

This clonotype was seen repeatedly, ten times or more. The chain links TRBV20-1 to TRBJ1-2; D is unresolved. This CDR3 comprises 12 residues. V dropped 1 base and J dropped 5 bases, with 8 bases sitting between them. The germline gives CDR1 DFQATT, CDR2 SNEGSKA (reference sequence). The CDR3 DNA reads as TGCAGTGCTAGAGTGGACGGATATGGCTACACCTTC. This gives the protein CSARVDGYGYTF.

This clonotype was detected a few times. The chain combines TRBV7-2 with TRBJ2-7, with TRBD1 as a possible D gene (6 bases). The CDR3 runs 15 residues. The V and J ends lost 6 bases and 1 base respectively, with 16 bases between them. The V gene's germline CDR1 is SGHTA and CDR2 FQGNSA. DNA of the CDR3: TGTGCCAGCAGAGCTGGGGGCGCCGGGTCCTACGAGCAGTACTTC. Its translation is CASRAGGAGSYEQYF.

This clonotype turned up a few times. The chain has TRBV12-3 or TRBV12-4 and TRBJ1-2; the match to TRBD1 covers 8 bases. J was trimmed by 5 bases and V by 1 base; bases with no gene match: 9. The CDR3 covers 16 residues. Here the CDR3 reads CASSLDLDRVVYGYTF. CDR3 DNA sequence: TGTGCCAGCAGTTTAGATCTGGACAGGGTTGTTTATGGCTACACCTTC.

V gene TRBV19 combines with J gene TRBJ1-2, with D maybe TRBD1 (5 bases). The V gene's germline CDR1 is LNHDA and CDR2 SQIVND (reference sequence). The CDR3 length is 15 residues. The V end was cut by 7 bases, the J end by 0 bases, with 15 bases between. The CDR3 bases are TGTGCCAGTATTGGGACGGGGAAATCTAACTATGGCTACACCTTC. As protein: CASIGTGKSNYGYTF.

There are a few counts of this clonotype. V is TRBV12-3 or TRBV12-4 and J is TRBJ2-3; TRBD2 is a possible D gene (5 bases). Trimming stripped 7 bases from V and 4 bases from J, with 15 bases between. This CDR3 region has 14 residues. CDR3 sequence: CASNPRRGSDTQYF. The CDR3 nucleotides are TGTGCCAGCAACCCCCGCCGGGGTTCAGATACGCAGTATTTT.

This clonotype was observed at least ten times. The chain is built from TRBV11-2 and TRBJ2-7; weak D call: TRBD2 (6 bases). Between the trimmed V and J ends, which lost 5 bases and 7 bases, there was a span of 18 bases. Germline V gives CDR1 SGHAT, CDR2 FQNNGV. The CDR3 length is 14 residues. For the CDR3, the DNA is TGTGCCAGCAGCCTCCTGCGGGGATACAATGAGCAGTACTTC. It specifies CASSLLRGYNEQYF.